This T cell receptor beta chain was documented in a study of vaccination effects on CD4 cells after COVID-19. Study-wide context: The participants, recipients of two vaccine doses, got either BNT162b2 or mRNA-1273. Two convalescent donors provided samples 16 days and one week before vaccination.

Before sequencing, viral peptide pools were used by the ViraFEST assay to expand antigen-specific CD4+ T cells. Investigators separated out CD4+ T cells once around 9 days of culture had passed. SARS-CoV-2 infection was confirmed by PCR in the person between March and December 2020. Replacing half the medium with IL-2 medium was done on days 3 and 7. The repertoire was sequenced with immunoSEQ multiplex PCR; TCRdb's copy has only in-frame clones and lacks some. The data show around 47,000 clones, around 72% seen once. Remarks on this clone: Its specificity is not known.

Per the germline V gene, CDR1 is SEHNR and CDR2 is FQNEAQ (reference sequence). There are 12 residues in the CDR3. V dropped 0 bases and J dropped 8 bases, with 7 bases sitting between them. Sequences were derived from CD4+ T cells from PBMCs cultured with a peptide pool, sampled before COVID-19 vaccination. The TCR comes from a human donor who had a prior SARS-CoV-2 infection. The chain couples TRBV7-9 to TRBJ2-5; D is possibly TRBD2 (5 bases). In nucleotides, the CDR3 is TGTGCCAGCAGCTTAGCCCGGGGTACCCAGTACTTC. Its protein is CASSLARGTQYF.